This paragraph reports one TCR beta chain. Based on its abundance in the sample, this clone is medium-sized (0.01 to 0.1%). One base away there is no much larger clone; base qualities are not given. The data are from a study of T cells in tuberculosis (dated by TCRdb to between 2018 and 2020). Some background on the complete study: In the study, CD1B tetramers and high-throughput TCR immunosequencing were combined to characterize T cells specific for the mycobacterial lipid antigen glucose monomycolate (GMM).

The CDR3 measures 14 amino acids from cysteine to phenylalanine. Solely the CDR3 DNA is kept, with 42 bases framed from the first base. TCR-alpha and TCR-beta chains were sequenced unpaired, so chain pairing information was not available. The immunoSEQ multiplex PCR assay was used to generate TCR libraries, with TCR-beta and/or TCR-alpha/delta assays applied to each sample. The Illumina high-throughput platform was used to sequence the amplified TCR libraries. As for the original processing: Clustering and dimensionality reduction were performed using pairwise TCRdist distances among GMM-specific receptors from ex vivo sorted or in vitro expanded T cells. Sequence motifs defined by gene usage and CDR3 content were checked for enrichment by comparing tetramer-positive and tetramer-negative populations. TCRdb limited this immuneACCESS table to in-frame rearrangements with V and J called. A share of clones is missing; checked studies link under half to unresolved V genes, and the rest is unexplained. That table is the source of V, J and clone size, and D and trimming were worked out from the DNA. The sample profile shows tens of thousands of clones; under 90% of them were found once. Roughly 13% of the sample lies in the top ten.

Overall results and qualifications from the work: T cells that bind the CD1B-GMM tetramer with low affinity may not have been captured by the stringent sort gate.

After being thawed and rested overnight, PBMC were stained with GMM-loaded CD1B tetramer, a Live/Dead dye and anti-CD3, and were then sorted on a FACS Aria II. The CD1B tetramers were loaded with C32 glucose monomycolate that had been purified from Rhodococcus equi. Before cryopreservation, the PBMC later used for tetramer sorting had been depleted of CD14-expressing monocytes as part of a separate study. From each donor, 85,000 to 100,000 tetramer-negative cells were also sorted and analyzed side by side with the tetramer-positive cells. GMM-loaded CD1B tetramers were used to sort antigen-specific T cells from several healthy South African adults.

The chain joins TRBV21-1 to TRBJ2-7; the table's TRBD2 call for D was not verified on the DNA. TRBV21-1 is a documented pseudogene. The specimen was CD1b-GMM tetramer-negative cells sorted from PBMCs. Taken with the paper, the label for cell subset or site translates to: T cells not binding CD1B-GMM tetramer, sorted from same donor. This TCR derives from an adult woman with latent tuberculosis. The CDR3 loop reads CASSRRLAGDEQYF. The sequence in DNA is TGTGCCAGCAGCAGACGACTAGCGGGAGACGAGCAGTACTTC.